One and the same sample provided the 10 T cell receptor beta chains below, sequenced in a study of cytomegalovirus exposure and HLA in healthy donors. PCR used 60 Vbeta primers and 13 Jbeta primers. Measured with immunoSEQ multiplex PCR; TCRdb has only the in-frame clones, and not every one. The table records approximately 150,000 clones, nearly 80% of them present only once. Sequencing input: PBMCs. Receptors originate from a man aged 18-30 years in good health and CMV-seropositive.

V and J are TRBV2 and TRBJ1-2; the D gene is possibly TRBD1 (6 bases). The CDR3 is 13 amino acids. The V gene's germline CDR1 is SNHLY and CDR2 FYNNEI. V was pared by 6 bases and J by 3 bases, with 11 bases between. CDR3 nucleotides: TGTGCCAGCAGCGCAGGGGCCTACTATGGCTACACCTTC. It specifies CASSAGAYYGYTF.

This chain uses TRBV5-1 with TRBJ1-1, with a possible D match to TRBD1 (6 bases). Germline CDR1 reads SGHRS; CDR2 reads YFSETQ. Trimming removed 3 bases at V and 0 bases at J, with 12 bases between. CDR3 size: 15 residues. CDR3 region: CASSSAGALNTEAFF. The DNA for the CDR3 is TGCGCCAGCAGCTCAGCAGGGGCTTTGAACACTGAAGCTTTCTTT.

The chain carries TRBV19 and TRBJ2-1; no clear D gene. Germline V gene lookup returns CDR1 LNHDA and CDR2 SQIVND (reference sequence). The V gene lost 5 bases and the J gene lost 5 bases, with 13 bases spanning the gap. This CDR3 is 14 amino acids long. The CDR3 bases are TGTGCCAGTAGTTTCCTAGGTCTTAACAATGAGCAGTTCTTC. Translation gives CASSFLGLNNEQFF.

This clone was seen a few times. V is TRBV7-6 and J is TRBJ1-6, with 11 positions matching TRBD1. The germline V gene encodes CDR1 SGHVS and CDR2 FNYEAQ. With V trimmed by 3 bases and J by 10 bases, 5 bases remained unmatched. The CDR3 is 15 residues long. CDR3 loop: CASSFGTGGESPLHF. For the CDR3, the DNA is TGTGCCAGCAGCTTCGGGACAGGGGGAGAATCACCCCTCCACTTT.

The sample holds one count of this clone. The V gene is TRBV11-2, the J gene TRBJ2-2; no reliable D call. The germline V and J ends were trimmed by 5 bases and 7 bases, with 14 bases remaining between them. The CDR3 is 14 residues long. Germline values: CDR1 SGHAT, CDR2 FQNNGV. The CDR3 region has the DNA TGTGCCAGCAGCCCCTTCGGGTTAGTCGGGGAGCTGTTTTTT. This codes for CASSPFGLVGELFF. Looking up the rest from reference TRBV11-2 and TRBJ2-2 gives the full variable domain: EAGVAQSPRYKIIEKRQSVAFWCNPISGHATLYWYQQILGQGPKLLIQFQNNGVVDDSQLPKDRFSAERLKGVDSTLKIQPAKLEDSAVYLCASSPFGLVGELFFGEGSRLTVL.

This clone was detected once. The chain uses TRBV6-1 and TRBJ2-2, with 7 bases aligning to TRBD1. J gave up 5 bases and V 4 bases, and 7 bases lay outside the gene matches. Germline V lookup: CDR1 MNHNS, CDR2 SASEGT. This CDR3 comprises 15 residues. The CDR3 loop is CASSGEGARTGELFF. The CDR3 bases are TGTGCCAGCAGTGGTGAGGGGGCGAGGACCGGGGAGCTGTTTTTT.

This clone has only one observation. The CDR3 is CSAAGGREYEQYF. The CDR3 nucleotides read TGCAGCGCGGCGGGGGGCAGGGAGTACGAGCAGTACTTC. The J gene is TRBJ2-7, the V gene TRBV29-1; 8 nucleotides match TRBD2. The CDR3 extends over 13 amino acids. CDR1 is SQVTM and CDR2 is ANQGSEA in the germline V gene. The trim removed 7 bases at V and 4 bases at J, leaving 9 bases unmatched.

V and J are TRBV12-5 and TRBJ2-7, with D tentatively TRBD2 (5 bases). The CDR3 contains 16 residues. CDR1 and CDR2 from the germline V gene are LGHNT and FRNRAP. V was pared by 1 base and J by 0 bases, with 13 bases between. CDR3 residues: CASGLGETTNSYEQYF. The CDR3 DNA follows: TGTGCTAGTGGTTTGGGGGAGACAACGAACTCCTACGAGCAGTACTTC.

This chain joins TRBV19 and TRBJ1-5, with 7 bases fitting TRBD1. The CDR3 length is 15 residues. V lost 3 bases to trimming and J lost 1 base; unmatched junction nucleotides: 3. CDR1 is LNHDA and CDR2 is SQIVND in the germline V gene (reference sequence). The CDR3 DNA follows: TGTGCCAGTAGTATTAGGGGGCCGAGCAATCAGCCCCAGCATTTT. As protein: CASSIRGPSNQPQHF.

The sample holds a few counts of this clone. J is TRBJ2-3 and V is TRBV5-1; 12 bases map to TRBD2. This CDR3 has 16 amino acids. The germline V gene encodes CDR1 SGHRS and CDR2 YFSETQ. V lost 4 bases and J lost 0; bases outside the gene matches: 3. The CDR3 bases are TGCGCCAGCAGCATAGGACTAGCGGGGAGCACAGATACGCAGTATTTT. It encodes CASSIGLAGSTDTQYF.